The 18 T cell receptor beta chains reported below all come from one sample, sequenced in a study of cytomegalovirus exposure and HLA in healthy donors. PCR was performed using 60 Vbeta and 13 Jbeta primers. Profiling relied on immunoSEQ multiplex PCR, and the TCRdb table lists in-frame clones only, not all of them. Among over 80,000 clones, approximately 71% were seen once, and the ten largest hold roughly a sixth. Sequencing input: PBMCs. Receptor source: a woman between 18 and 29 years old in good health and CMV-seropositive.

By share, this clone counts as medium-sized. This chain joins TRBV7-2 and TRBJ1-1, with a tentative D call TRBD1 (5 bases). This CDR3 has 14 amino acids. Trimming pared 7 bases from V and 0 bases from J, leaving 12 bases between. CDR1 is SGHTA, CDR2 FQGNSA, per germline. The CDR3 DNA reads as TGTGCCAGCAACCAAGGAGGGGTGAACACTGAAGCTTTCTTT. Translating it yields CASNQGGVNTEAFF.

The V call is TRBV5-8, the J call TRBJ1-5; D is undetermined. Germline assignment: CDR1 SGHTS and CDR2 YDEGEE. This CDR3 has 14 residues. V lost 7 bases and J lost 4, with 15 bases in between. In DNA form, the CDR3 reads TGTGCCAGCGGGCCCTTATCATCTAATCAGCCCCAGCATTTT. It is translated as CASGPLSSNQPQHF.

V usage is TRBV5-1 and J usage is TRBJ2-6, with D unresolved. CDR1 is SGHRS and CDR2 is YFSETQ in the germline V gene. With 5 bases removed from V and 4 bases from J, the gap between germline ends came to 7 bases. The CDR3 loop spans 13 amino acids. Written as DNA, the CDR3 is TGCGCCAGCAGTCCTGGCGGGGCCAACGTCCTGACTTTC. Translating gives CASSPGGANVLTF.

As DNA, the CDR3 is TGCGCCAGCAGTCGCCGGGGGGTCCACAATGAGCAGTTCTTC. It specifies CASSRRGVHNEQFF. The chain has TRBV4-3 and TRBJ2-1, with 7 positions matching TRBD2. J gave up 5 bases and V 6 bases, and 7 bases lay outside the gene matches. The V gene's germline CDR1 is LGHNA and CDR2 YSLEER. The CDR3 is 14 amino acids.

The genes are TRBV21-1 and TRBJ1-2; the table's D gene call, TRBD1, was not cross checked with the DNA. TRBV21-1 constitutes a pseudogene. The CDR3 spans 12 residues. DNA of the CDR3: TGTGCCAGCGTACACAGGGGAGATGGCTACACCTTC. Translation gives CASVHRGDGYTF.

The rearrangement links TRBV6-5 to TRBJ2-7; a weak D match, TRBD1 (5 bases). CDR1 MNHEY and CDR2 SVGAGI come from the germline V gene. With 6 bases removed from V and 4 bases from J, the gap between germline ends came to 13 bases. The CDR3 sequence is 13 residues long. CDR3: CASSRVGDYEQYF. DNA of the CDR3: TGTGCCAGCAGCAGGGTTGGCGATTACGAGCAGTACTTC.

The sample holds a few counts of this clone. The chain combines TRBV11-2 with TRBJ1-2; no definite D call. Germline values: CDR1 SGHAT, CDR2 FQNNGV. The CDR3 totals 13 residues. Trimming cost V 5 bases and J 8 bases, with 15 bases left between them. The CDR3 loop is CASSVLSAGGYTF. DNA for the CDR3: TGTGCCAGCAGCGTCCTCTCCGCGGGGGGCTACACCTTC.

The chain couples TRBV15 to TRBJ2-1, with 7 nucleotides matching TRBD2. With 1 base clipped from V and 2 bases from J, the junction kept 2 bases outside the gene matches. The length of the CDR3 is 15 residues. Germline loops: CDR1 LNHNV, CDR2 YYDKDF (reference sequence). CDR3 nucleotides: TGTGCCACCAGCAGAGGGCGGGAGACCTACAATGAGCAGTTCTTC. Its protein product is CATSRGRETYNEQFF. The entire variable domain, with the rest obtained from reference TRBV15 and TRBJ2-1, is as follows: DAMVIQNPRYQVTQFGKPVTLSCSQTLNHNVMYWYQQKSSQAPKLLFHYYDKDFNNEADTPDNFQSRRPNTSFCFLDIRSPGLGDTAMYLCATSRGRETYNEQFFGPGTRLTVL.

This chain connects TRBV5-5 to TRBJ2-1, with D possibly TRBD2 on 5 matching bases. This CDR3 has 10 amino acids. Trimming pared 6 bases from V and 10 bases from J, leaving 8 bases between. CDR1 is SGHKS, CDR2 YYEKEE, per germline (reference sequence). The CDR3 DNA reads TGTGCCAGCACCTCGGGGGAGCAGTTCTTC. Amino acids: CASTSGEQFF.

This chain's CDR3 is CAWSARGSQPQHF. As DNA, the CDR3 is TGTGCCTGGAGTGCCAGGGGTAGTCAGCCCCAGCATTTT. This rearrangement joins TRBV30 to TRBJ1-5; perhaps TRBD1 as D (6 bases). CDR3 size: 13 residues. Germline V CDR1 and CDR2: GTSNPN, SVGIG (reference sequence). V lost 1 base to trimming and J lost 6 bases, with 10 bases between them.

The V call is TRBV4-2, the J call TRBJ2-7; 14 bases match TRBD2. This CDR3 is 19 amino acids long. With 1 base clipped from V and 2 bases from J, the junction kept 10 bases outside the gene matches. Looked up from germline, CDR1 is LGHNA and CDR2 is YNFKEQ. Here the CDR3 DNA reads TGTGCCAGCAGCCAAGGGACTAGCGGGAGGACCCCTTCCCCCTACGAGCAGTACTTC. This translates into CASSQGTSGRTPSPYEQYF.

Regarding this clone: At one boundary the junction diverges from the germline segment, which might be a read error. CDR3 residues: CSSSLQDRGWDKDQPQHF. In DNA form, the CDR3 reads TGTTCCAGCAGCTTACAGGACAGGGGATGGGATAAAGATCAGCCCCAGCATTTT. This rearrangement joins TRBV7-9 to TRBJ1-5; 9 bases fit TRBD1. CDR3 length equals 18 residues. From germline, CDR1 is SEHNR and CDR2 FQNEAQ (reference sequence). Using reference TRBV7-9 and TRBJ1-5 for the parts outside the CDR3, the full variable domain is DTGVSQNPRHKITKRGQNVTFRCDPISEHNRLYWYRQTLGQGPEFLTYFQNEAQLEKSRLLSDRFSAERPKGSFSTLEIQRTEQGDSAMYLCSSSLQDRGWDKDQPQHFGDGTRLSIL.

The sample holds one count of this clone. This chain links TRBV27 with TRBJ2-3; the D gene is possibly TRBD2 (5 bases). CDR1 is MNHEY, CDR2 SMNVEV, per germline (reference sequence). This CDR3 region has 15 residues. V lost 3 bases and J lost 2, with 12 bases in between. This CDR3 is CASSFRLSYTDTQYF. CDR3 DNA sequence: TGTGCCAGCAGTTTTCGACTATCTTACACAGATACGCAGTATTTT.

Remarks on this clone: At one of its ends the junction is not consistent with the germline gene, which may arise from a read error. J is TRBJ2-5 and V is TRBV7-9; 12 nucleotides align to TRBD2. Germline V gene data show CDR1 as SEHNR and CDR2 as FQNEAQ (reference sequence). This CDR3 contains 16 residues. The CDR3 is CAGSALAGGRQETQYF. The CDR3 bases are TGTGCCGGCAGCGCCCTAGCGGGGGGGCGCCAAGAGACCCAGTACTTC.

The chain is built from TRBV5-1 and TRBJ2-5, with no clear D. Matching the DNA end better, TRBJ2-7 makes the J call doubtful. Germline-derived CDR1 and CDR2 are SGHRS and YFSETQ. The CDR3 loop spans 13 amino acids. CDR3 sequence: CASSLYSSYEQYF. CDR3 coding DNA: TGCGCCAGCAGCCTTTATTCCTCCTACGAGCAGTACTTC.

The J gene is TRBJ2-7, the V gene TRBV28; TRBD2 matches at 12 bases. The CDR3 consists of 15 residues. J lost 1 base, V lost 5 bases, and 3 bases had no gene match. Germline values: CDR1 MDHEN, CDR2 SYDVKM. In nucleotides, the CDR3 is TGTGCCAGCAGTCAAACTAGCGGGAGGTCCTACGAGCAGTACTTC. Its translation: CASSQTSGRSYEQYF.

This chain joins TRBV19 and TRBJ2-2, with TRBD1 matching 8 bases. The CDR3 loop spans 19 amino acids. CDR1 and CDR2 (germline): LNHDA, SQIVND (reference sequence). V gave up 10 bases and J gave up 4 bases; unmatched junction bases: 23. The CDR3 bases are TGTGCCACCCGCTCGGACAGGGTCGAGAGTGATAGGGGCACCGGGGAGCTGTTTTTT. It specifies CATRSDRVESDRGTGELFF.

The chain carries TRBV4-2 and TRBJ1-1; D uncertain. Germline V lookup: CDR1 LGHNA, CDR2 YNFKEQ. V lost 3 bases to trimming and J lost 7 bases, with 9 bases between them. The CDR3 sequence is 12 residues long. CDR3 protein: CASSQGAGEAFF. The CDR3 coding sequence is TGTGCCAGCAGCCAGGGTGCAGGTGAAGCTTTCTTT.